These T cell receptor beta chains were read from a single sample in a study of shared T cell receptors in the human thymus. Some clones are missing from TCRdb's copy, which holds only in-frame ones; the method was immunoSEQ multiplex PCR. The table records about 380,000 clones, more than 85% of them present only once. Input material: thymocytes. The receptors here all came from a human donor. The CDR3 runs from the conserved cysteine through the conserved F or W. The order of the fields is J gene, V gene, clone size, CDR3 protein. A row's size may be missing; if present it is once, few, many or a size class.

>TRBJ1-2|TRBV28|few
CAITTGNYGYTF
>TRBJ2-7|TRBV19|-
CASSDRTPYEQYF
>TRBJ1-4|TRBV10-2|-
CASMQGGISTNEKLFF
>TRBJ1-2|TRBV9|-
CASSVATGANYGYTF
>TRBJ2-5|TRBV7-6|-
CASSRTGGWETQYF
>TRBJ1-5|TRBV25-1|-
CASTEYSGQGPCDQPQHF
>TRBJ1-4|TRBV6-1|-
CASSEGQLNEKLFF
>TRBJ1-3|TRBV7-9|-
CASILEGTFGNTIYF
>TRBJ2-3|TRBV5-1|-
CASSRYRGSTDTQYF
>TRBJ1-5|TRBV7-9|-
CASSFSHQPQHF
>TRBJ2-2|TRBV5-1|once
CASSSNGTYKPEELFF
>TRBJ1-2|TRBV6-1|-
CASRRGANYGYTF
>TRBJ1-2|TRBV30|-
CAWSVWGHSRAYGYTF
>TRBJ2-5|TRBV10-3|-
CAIRRGGSGQETQYF
>TRBJ2-3|TRBV10-1|-
CASSEGDTDTQYF
>TRBJ1-2|TRBV28|-
CASSFGVGNYGYTF
>TRBJ2-3|TRBV19|-
CASSPRSGQGATDTQYF
>TRBJ1-4|TRBV2|-
CASSEADRGNEKLFF
>TRBJ2-1|TRBV5-5|once
CASSFARSSYNEQFF
>TRBJ1-4|TRBV28|-
CASSCYREEGEKLFF
>TRBJ2-7|TRBV7-6|-
CASSLGSREEQYF
>TRBJ2-5|TRBV2|-
CASSEVLGSSGSRTETQYF
>TRBJ2-7|TRBV4-1|-
CASSQREVRYF
>TRBJ2-7|TRBV9|-
CASSSGTSGERSYEQYF
>TRBJ2-1|TRBV10-1|-
CASSGPGGQGDEQFF
>TRBJ1-1|TRBV12-5|-
CASGSRRREAFF
>TRBJ2-5|TRBV4-3|-
CASSQEATAARRETQYF
>TRBJ1-5|TRBV11-2|few
CASSPGGSHSNQPQHF
>TRBJ2-7|TRBV9|-
CASSPSRLGHEQYF
>TRBJ2-1|TRBV5-4|-
CASRNILYNEQFF
>TRBJ2-3|TRBV27|-
CASSYTGGRILRDTQYF